Below, 26 T cell receptor beta chains from the same sample are listed, as sequenced in a study of metastatic and nonmetastatic thyroid tumors. TCRdb used MiXCR to call clones anew from the PCR reads. The table shows some 19,000 clones, with 28% occurring only once. No patient received treatment before thyroid surgery. The source material was tumor tissue. The receptors derive from a female donor with papillary thyroid cancer or a benign thyroid nodule (not recorded which). Some clones in this sample may be carry-over from other donors' samples.

Judged by abundance, this clone is medium-sized. The chain couples TRBV28 to TRBJ1-2, with 12 bases that match TRBD1. Germline values: CDR1 MDHEN, CDR2 SYDVKM. V shed 10 bases and J 6 bases; nucleotides not matched to a gene: 3. The CDR3 length is 12 residues. The CDR3 is CAIRDRGHGYTF. The CDR3, as DNA: TGTGCCATCCGGGACAGGGGGCATGGCTACACCTTC.

V usage is TRBV10-3 and J usage is TRBJ1-1; D gene ambiguous. V shed 7 bases and J shed 1 base, with 10 bases lying between them. Germline-derived CDR1 and CDR2 are ENHRY and SYGVKD. This CDR3 region has 13 residues. CDR3: CAIKGRTNTEAFF. CDR3 coding DNA: TGTGCCATCAAAGGCAGGACGAACACTGAAGCTTTCTTT.

Only a few counts were recorded for this clone. The chain is built from TRBV15 and TRBJ1-2; D might be TRBD1 (5 bases). Germline CDR1 and CDR2: LNHNV and YYDKDF (reference sequence). V was trimmed by 6 bases and J by 5 bases, leaving 16 bases between them. The CDR3 sequence is 14 residues long. CDR3 in DNA: TGTGCCACCAGTGCCGGGGGGGTCCCATATGGCTACACCTTC. As protein: CATSAGGVPYGYTF. Full variable domain (remainder filled in from reference TRBV15 and TRBJ1-2): DAMVIQNPRYQVTQFGKPVTLSCSQTLNHNVMYWYQQKSSQAPKLLFHYYDKDFNNEADTPDNFQSRRPNTSFCFLDIRSPGLGDTAMYLCATSAGGVPYGYTFGSGTRLTVV.

By share of the sample, this clone is medium-sized. The rearrangement links TRBV6-1 to TRBJ2-2; maybe TRBD2 (6 bases). Trimming stripped 8 bases from V and 2 bases from J, with 12 bases between. CDR1 MNHNS and CDR2 SASEGT come from the germline V gene. The CDR3 consists of 14 residues. CDR3 in amino acids: CASSRAGNTGELFF. CDR3 in DNA: TGTGCCAGCTCCCGGGCGGGAAACACCGGGGAGCTGTTTTTT.

The rearrangement uses TRBV28 and TRBJ2-7, with TRBD2 matching over 8 bases. This CDR3 comprises 15 residues. V was clipped by 7 bases and J by 1 base; unmatched bases: 9. Germline V gene sequence: CDR1 MDHEN, CDR2 SYDVKM. CDR3 in amino acids: CASTPCSSGSYEQYF. DNA for the CDR3: TGTGCCAGCACCCCCTGTTCTAGCGGGTCCTACGAGCAGTACTTC.

The chain has TRBV6-1 and TRBJ1-2; D is unresolved. Trimming removed 4 bases at V and 0 bases at J, with 18 bases between. From germline, CDR1 is MNHNS and CDR2 SASEGT. The CDR3 is 17 residues long. CDR3 amino acids: CASSVMMGSPSNYGYTF. CDR3 nucleotides: TGTGCCAGCAGTGTCATGATGGGATCTCCTTCTAACTATGGCTACACCTTC.

This clone was found many times. The chain is built from TRBV28 and TRBJ1-5; the match to TRBD1 covers 10 bases. V gave up 8 bases and J gave up 6 bases; unmatched junction bases: 4. CDR3 length: 13 residues. The V gene's germline CDR1 is MDHEN and CDR2 SYDVKM. The CDR3 spells CASVDRGRQPQHF. In DNA form, the CDR3 reads TGTGCCAGCGTTGACAGGGGGCGTCAGCCCCAGCATTTT.

This clone has ten or more counts. J is TRBJ2-1 and V is TRBV19; 7 bases map to TRBD2. The CDR3 length is 16 residues. J gave up 4 bases and V 3 bases, and 9 bases lay outside the gene matches. Germline V lookup: CDR1 LNHDA, CDR2 SQIVND (reference sequence). The CDR3: CASSIFGGSRYNEQFF. The DNA of the CDR3 is TGTGCCAGTAGTATCTTCGGCGGGAGTCGATACAATGAGCAGTTCTTC.

There are many counts of this clone. This sequence joins TRBV20-1 and TRBJ2-1; D uncertain. The CDR3 length is 11 residues. Germline V gene data show CDR1 as DFQATT and CDR2 as SNEGSKA (reference sequence). V gave up 0 bases and J gave up 11 bases, with 8 bases separating them. CDR3 residues: CSARDWGKQFF. CDR3 sequence (DNA): TGCAGTGCTAGAGATTGGGGAAAGCAGTTCTTC.

This clone was picked up one time. The chain employs TRBV9 and TRBJ2-7, with D maybe TRBD2 (6 bases). The ends were cut back, 0 bases at V and 3 bases at J, with 16 bases in the middle. The germline V gene has CDR1 SGDLS and CDR2 YYNGEE. There are 16 residues in the CDR3. The CDR3 bases are TGTGCCAGCAGCGTAGAGGGCGGGGCAGCTTTCTACGAGCAGTACTTC. Its translation is CASSVEGGAAFYEQYF.

This clone was detected once. The rearrangement links TRBV7-6 to TRBJ2-2, with TRBD1 matching over 8 bases. Germline loops: CDR1 SGHVS, CDR2 FNYEAQ. CDR3 size: 17 residues. V lost 0 bases to trimming and J lost 5 bases; unmatched junction nucleotides: 8. Here the CDR3 DNA reads TGTGCCAGCAGCTTAGCTGGGACAGGTCAGGAGACCGGGGAGCTGTTTTTT. Residues: CASSLAGTGQETGELFF. Complete variable domain (other parts from reference TRBV7-6 and TRBJ2-2): GAGVSQSPRYKVTKRGQDVALRCDPISGHVSLYWYRQALGQGPEFLTYFNYEAQQDKSGLPNDRFSAERPEGSISTLTIQRTEQRDSAMYRCASSLAGTGQETGELFFGEGSRLTVL.

V is TRBV20-1 and J is TRBJ2-7; D not resolved. The CDR3 sequence is 12 residues long. CDR1 and CDR2 from the germline V gene are DFQATT and SNEGSKA (reference sequence). V lost 0 bases and J lost 2, with 5 bases in between. The CDR3 DNA reads TGCAGTGCTAGAGATAAAGCCTACGAGCAGTACTTC. Translation: CSARDKAYEQYF.

In this sample, this clone turned up a few times. This chain links TRBV10-1 with TRBJ2-7, with D possibly being TRBD2 (6 bases). The germline V gene encodes CDR1 WNHNN and CDR2 SYGVQD (reference sequence). The germline V and J ends were trimmed by 5 bases and 2 bases, with 7 bases remaining between them. This CDR3 comprises 12 residues. Written as DNA, the CDR3 is TGCGCCAGCAGTAGACTAGCCTACGAGCAGTACTTC. It specifies CASSRLAYEQYF.

In regard to this clone: This may be a read error: a much more frequent sequence differs by one nucleotide. The rearrangement links TRBV9 to TRBJ1-3; no definite D call. The CDR3 has 14 amino acids. The germline gives CDR1 SGDLS, CDR2 YYNGEE. Trimming left V 4 bases short and J 1 base short, with 9 bases between. The CDR3 protein is CASSSATSGNTIYF. CDR3 nucleotide sequence: TGTGCCAGCAGCTCCGCTACTTCTGGAAACACCATATATTTT. The full variable domain, its missing parts supplied by reference TRBV9 and TRBJ1-3, is DSGVTQTPKHLITATGQRVTLRCSPRSGDLSVYWYQQSLDQGLQFLIQYYNGEERAKGNILERFSAQQFPDLHSELNLSSLELGDSALYFCASSSATSGNTIYFGEGSWLTVV.

This clone has ten or more counts. V gene TRBV6-5 combines with J gene TRBJ2-1, with 9 bases that match TRBD1. The V gene's germline CDR1 is MNHEY and CDR2 SVGAGI. With 2 bases clipped from V and 8 bases from J, the junction kept 7 bases outside the gene matches. The CDR3 contains 15 residues. CDR3 bases: TGTGCCAGCAGTTACCATGGGACAGGGCGGGATGAGCAGTTCTTC. Translating it yields CASSYHGTGRDEQFF.

This clone has a count of ten or more. This sequence joins TRBV18 and TRBJ1-1, with D unresolved. There are 13 residues in the CDR3. The V end was cut by 5 bases, the J end by 5 bases, with 12 bases between. The V gene's germline CDR1 is KGHSH and CDR2 LQKENI. CDR3 coding DNA: TGTGCCAGCTCAGGGGAAAGTGGGACTGAAGCTTTCTTT. Protein product: CASSGESGTEAFF.

The CDR3 reads CASSPPGTGRQQYV. Here the CDR3 DNA reads TGTGCCAGCAGCCCACCCGGGACAGGGAGACAGCAGTACGTC. This rearrangement joins TRBV7-9 to TRBJ2-7; 9 bases line up with TRBD1. V lost 5 bases and J lost 8; bases outside the gene matches: 10. The CDR3 is 14 amino acids. Germline CDR1 is SEHNR and CDR2 is FQNEAQ (reference sequence).

The chain uses TRBV27 and TRBJ2-7; maybe TRBD1 (7 bases). CDR1 is MNHEY, CDR2 SMNVEV, per germline (reference sequence). The CDR3 extends over 14 amino acids. V lost 8 bases and J lost 4, with 18 bases in between. The CDR3: CASAEGTDVYEQYF. CDR3 in DNA: TGTGCCAGCGCGGAGGGGACAGATGTTTACGAGCAGTACTTC.

This clone was seen a few times. The chain joins TRBV11-3 to TRBJ2-1; 9 bases line up with TRBD2. This CDR3 region has 16 residues. V lost 6 bases to trimming and J lost 2 bases; unmatched junction nucleotides: 8. Germline assignment: CDR1 SGHNT and CDR2 YENEEA. CDR3: CASRDWREGAYNEQFF. CDR3 bases: TGTGCCAGCAGAGACTGGCGGGAGGGGGCCTACAATGAGCAGTTCTTC.

This clone was counted a few times. The chain uses TRBV11-2 and TRBJ1-1; TRBD1 matches at 7 bases. CDR1 SGHAT and CDR2 FQNNGV come from the germline V gene. V was clipped by 5 bases and J by 2 bases; unmatched bases: 5. The CDR3 totals 14 residues. In DNA, the CDR3 is TGTGCCAGCAGCATGCAGGGGGTCAACACTGAAGCTTTCTTT. As protein: CASSMQGVNTEAFF.

This clone was seen ten or more times. J is TRBJ2-3 and V is TRBV12-3 or TRBV12-4; D might be TRBD1 or TRBD2, each matching 5 bases. This CDR3 region has 17 residues. V was shortened by 5 bases and J by 4 bases, with 22 bases between the two germline ends. The CDR3 protein is CASSPQVGGEGADTQYF. The CDR3 coding sequence is TGTGCCAGCAGTCCACAGGTGGGCGGAGAGGGCGCAGATACGCAGTATTTT.

This clone was observed a handful of times. V usage is TRBV12-3 or TRBV12-4 and J usage is TRBJ1-1; D gene unclear. This CDR3 region has 13 residues. Trimming removed 7 bases at V and 6 bases at J, with 15 bases between. The DNA for the CDR3 is TGTGCCAGCAACCAGAAGTCATCGGCTGAAGCTTTCTTT. Amino acids: CASNQKSSAEAFF.

This chain connects TRBV30 to TRBJ2-7, with D maybe TRBD1 (6 bases). Germline assignment: CDR1 GTSNPN and CDR2 SVGIG (reference sequence). The CDR3 totals 13 residues. V was pared by 3 bases and J by 1 base, with 10 bases between. The DNA of the CDR3 is TGTGCCTGGAGGAGAGGGGGATCCTACGAGCAGTACTTC. This gives the protein CAWRRGGSYEQYF.

The table lists this clone with many counts. CDR3 coding DNA: TGTGCCACCGAAAAGAGCGGGAGTTATGACACCGGGGAGCTGTTTTTT. Its protein is CATEKSGSYDTGELFF. This chain links TRBV24-1 with TRBJ2-2, with 8 bases aligning to TRBD2. The V segment lost 9 bases and the J segment 3 bases; nucleotides outside the gene matches: 11. The CDR3 spans 16 residues. CDR1 is KGHDR, CDR2 SFDVKD, per germline.

This clone was found many times. This chain uses TRBV24-1 with TRBJ1-1; D possibly corresponds to TRBD1 (5 bases). The CDR3 loop spans 13 amino acids. CDR1 and CDR2 from the germline V gene are KGHDR and SFDVKD. V dropped 2 bases and J dropped 8 bases, with 11 bases sitting between them. DNA of the CDR3: TGTGCCACCAGTGATTGGACAAACGGGGAAGCTTTCTTT. Its protein product is CATSDWTNGEAFF.

To note about this clone: Compared with germline, one end of the junction differs, possibly owing to a read error. The J gene is TRBJ2-1, the V gene TRBV9, with a tentative D call TRBD2 (5 bases). Germline V CDR1 and CDR2: SGDLS, YYNGEE. The CDR3 sequence is 15 residues long. CDR3 DNA: TGTGCCAGCATCGTAGGAGGTACGGACTACAATGAGCAGTTCTTC. Translated, it gives CASIVGGTDYNEQFF.